What follows are 24 T cell receptor beta chains derived from one specimen sequenced in a study of cytomegalovirus exposure and HLA in healthy donors. A multiplex PCR was run with 60 Vbeta primers and 13 Jbeta primers. Measured with immunoSEQ multiplex PCR; TCRdb has only the in-frame clones, and not every one. The sample holds a few hundred thousand clones; about three quarters are singletons and the top ten take 1.5% to 2%. The sequencing sample was made of PBMCs. The receptors stem from a man younger than 35 in good health and CMV-seronegative.

This clone was recorded a few times. In nucleotides, the CDR3 is TGTGCCAGCAGCCCCTCGGACAGGGGAGGGAGGTTCGGCACTGAAGCTTTCTTT. Its translation is CASSPSDRGGRFGTEAFF. The genes are TRBV14 and TRBJ1-1; 9 bases fit TRBD1. Germline CDR1 is SGHDN and CDR2 is FVKESK. The CDR3 totals 18 residues. Trimming removed 4 bases from V and 4 bases from J; junction bases left unmatched: 16.

V and J are TRBV21-1 and TRBJ2-2; TRBD2, the D gene given by the table, was not confirmed from the DNA. TRBV21-1 is marked as a pseudogene. This CDR3 is built from 16 residues. As DNA, the CDR3 is TGTGCCAGCACTGCTAGCGGGAGTTTTAGCGCCGGGGAGCTGTTTTTT. Encoded protein: CASTASGSFSAGELFF.

This rearrangement joins TRBV11-2 to TRBJ1-2; D call uncertain. The CDR3 is 14 residues long. Trimming took off 2 bases at V and 4 bases at J, with 11 bases between the two ends. CDR1 and CDR2 from the germline V gene are SGHAT and FQNNGV. The CDR3 region is CASSLIRTPYGYTF. The DNA for the CDR3 is TGTGCCAGCAGCTTAATACGGACTCCCTATGGCTACACCTTC.

The rearrangement uses TRBV7-2 and TRBJ2-3; 8 nucleotides agree with TRBD2. V trimming: 5 bases; J trimming: 5 bases; junction bases outside the gene matches: 12. The CDR3 is made up of 16 amino acids. Germline V gene lookup returns CDR1 SGHTA and CDR2 FQGNSA. The CDR3: CASSPSPRGEIDTQYF. The CDR3 DNA follows: TGTGCCAGCAGCCCATCCCCGCGGGGGGAAATAGATACGCAGTATTTT.

The rearrangement uses TRBV9 and TRBJ2-2, with TRBD1 identical over 7 bases. CDR1 and CDR2 (germline): SGDLS, YYNGEE. V shed 3 bases and J 5 bases; nucleotides not matched to a gene: 13. This CDR3 has 17 residues. CDR3 nucleotide sequence: TGTGCCAGCAGCGGGCCGGGACAGCGGAAAATAACCGGGGAGCTGTTTTTT. This codes for CASSGPGQRKITGELFF.

This clone was observed a single time. The chain recombines TRBV5-1 with TRBJ2-1; D remains unclear. Trimming stripped 0 bases from V and 4 bases from J, with 5 bases between. CDR3 length: 13 amino acids. Germline V gene data show CDR1 as SGHRS and CDR2 as YFSETQ. The CDR3 region is CASSLEAYNEQFF. DNA for the CDR3: TGCGCCAGCAGCTTGGAAGCTTACAATGAGCAGTTCTTC.

This chain uses TRBV27 with TRBJ1-2, with D possibly being TRBD1 (6 bases). The CDR3 loop spans 12 amino acids. In germline, CDR1 is MNHEY, CDR2 SMNVEV (reference sequence). Trimming stripped 6 bases from V and 8 bases from J, with 13 bases between. This CDR3 reads CASSNRDLGYTF. CDR3 bases: TGTGCCAGCAGCAACAGGGATCTGGGCTACACCTTC.

V is TRBV27 and J is TRBJ1-2; 9 positions agree with TRBD1. CDR1 is MNHEY, CDR2 SMNVEV, per germline (reference sequence). This CDR3 contains 14 residues. Trimming at V came to 5 bases and at J to 2 bases, leaving 3 bases not matched to a gene. The CDR3 spells CASSAGQGNYGYTF. CDR3 bases: TGTGCCAGCAGTGCTGGACAGGGGAACTATGGCTACACCTTC.

The V gene is TRBV11-2, the J gene TRBJ1-6; TRBD1 matches 9 bases. Germline V gives CDR1 SGHAT, CDR2 FQNNGV. The CDR3 runs 15 residues. V was pared by 1 base and J by 7 bases, with 2 bases of the junction left unmatched. The CDR3 spells CASSLGGTGNSPLHF. CDR3 in DNA: TGTGCCAGCAGCTTAGGTGGGACAGGGAATTCACCCCTCCACTTT.

The J gene is TRBJ2-3, the V gene TRBV6-5; 7 bases align to TRBD2. In germline, CDR1 is MNHEY, CDR2 SVGAGI. CDR3 size: 14 residues. V lost 8 bases and J lost 0; bases outside the gene matches: 5. Here the CDR3 reads CASGAGFSTDTQYF. The CDR3 nucleotides read TGTGCCAGCGGAGCGGGGTTTAGCACAGATACGCAGTATTTT.

The chain has TRBV28 and TRBJ2-1; D call uncertain. The V gene's germline CDR1 is MDHEN and CDR2 SYDVKM. With 4 bases removed from V and 5 bases from J, the gap between germline ends came to 6 bases. The CDR3 sequence is 12 residues long. Written as DNA, the CDR3 is TGTGCCAGCAGTTGGCAAAACAATGAGCAGTTCTTC. Encoded protein: CASSWQNNEQFF.

CDR3 sequence (DNA): TGCGCCAGCAGTCAAGAACTAGCGGGGGAAGAGACCCAGTACTTC. This codes for CASSQELAGEETQYF. The V and J genes are TRBV23-1 and TRBJ2-5; 11 nucleotides agree with TRBD2. TRBV23-1 is labeled an ORF, and its function is uncertain. This CDR3 has 15 residues. J lost 3 bases, V lost 2 bases, and 2 bases had no gene match.

The chain joins TRBV4-1 to TRBJ1-5; 8 bases match TRBD1. In germline, CDR1 is MGHRA, CDR2 YSYEKL. This CDR3 contains 19 residues. V dropped 2 bases and J dropped 4; count of bases not matched to a gene: 16. CDR3: CASSQKGESAQGVNQPQHF. CDR3 sequence (DNA): TGCGCCAGCAGCCAAAAGGGGGAATCGGCACAGGGGGTTAATCAGCCCCAGCATTTT.

Only one count was recorded for this clone. This chain joins TRBV7-9 and TRBJ2-7; 7 bases line up with TRBD1. The V segment lost 4 bases and the J segment 3 bases; nucleotides outside the gene matches: 3. This CDR3 has 13 residues. The germline V gene has CDR1 SEHNR and CDR2 FQNEAQ (reference sequence). This CDR3 is CASSWGQNYEQYF. The CDR3 DNA follows: TGTGCCAGCAGCTGGGGACAGAACTACGAGCAGTACTTC. Filled out from reference TRBV7-9 and TRBJ2-7, the complete variable domain reads DTGVSQNPRHKITKRGQNVTFRCDPISEHNRLYWYRQTLGQGPEFLTYFQNEAQLEKSRLLSDRFSAERPKGSFSTLEIQRTEQGDSAMYLCASSWGQNYEQYFGPGTRLTVT.

The chain combines TRBV28 with TRBJ1-3; 10 positions agree with TRBD1. V lost 2 bases to trimming and J lost 7 bases; unmatched junction nucleotides: 8. The CDR3 consists of 16 residues. CDR1 MDHEN and CDR2 SYDVKM come from the germline V gene. The CDR3 here is CASSLGSGQGLNTIYF. CDR3 DNA: TGTGCCAGCAGTTTAGGGTCGGGACAGGGGCTGAACACCATATATTTT. Variable domain in full (rest from reference TRBV28 and TRBJ1-3): DVKVTQSSRYLVKRTGEKVFLECVQDMDHENMFWYRQDPGLGLRLIYFSYDVKMKEKGDIPEGYSVSREKKERFSLILESASTNQTSMYLCASSLGSGQGLNTIYFGEGSWLTVV.

This chain links TRBV6-1 with TRBJ2-7, with a tentative D call TRBD2 (6 bases). Per germline, CDR1 MNHNS and CDR2 SASEGT. The length of the CDR3 is 16 residues. V was shortened by 1 base and J by 6 bases, with 19 bases between the two germline ends. CDR3 in amino acids: CASSEGEGGAPSEQYF. The CDR3 region has the DNA TGTGCCAGCAGTGAAGGAGAAGGCGGGGCTCCCAGCGAGCAGTACTTC.

J is TRBJ2-7 and V is TRBV11-3, with TRBD1 matching over 9 bases. The germline V gene encodes CDR1 SGHNT and CDR2 YENEEA. The CDR3 is made up of 15 amino acids. Trimming at V came to 5 bases and at J to 1 base, leaving 6 bases not matched to a gene. CDR3 loop: CASSPGQGKSYEQYF. The DNA of the CDR3 is TGTGCCAGCAGCCCTGGACAGGGGAAATCCTACGAGCAGTACTTC.

This clone was found a few times. The CDR3 protein is CAWSTKKTRNNEQFF. The CDR3 nucleotides are TGTGCCTGGAGTACGAAGAAAACGAGAAACAATGAGCAGTTCTTC. The V gene is TRBV30, the J gene TRBJ2-1, with D hard to call. Trimming took 2 bases from V and 5 from J, leaving 16 bases between them. The length of the CDR3 is 15 residues. CDR1 is GTSNPN and CDR2 is SVGIG in the germline V gene (reference sequence).

Only one count was recorded for this clone. The V gene is TRBV5-6, the J gene TRBJ2-1, with D unresolved. The germline gives CDR1 SGHDT, CDR2 YYEEEE. CDR3 length: 13 residues. The germline V and J ends were trimmed by 6 bases and 0 bases, with 7 bases remaining between them. The CDR3 loop reads CASTPSSYNEQFF. In nucleotides, the CDR3 is TGTGCCAGCACCCCGTCCTCCTACAATGAGCAGTTCTTC.

The chain links TRBV29-1 to TRBJ2-5, with TRBD1 matching over 10 bases. J gave up 11 bases and V 3 bases, and 6 bases lay outside the gene matches. Germline loops: CDR1 SQVTM, CDR2 ANQGSEA. The CDR3 has 12 amino acids. CDR3 loop: CSVETGGREQYF. As DNA, the CDR3 is TGCAGCGTTGAGACAGGGGGCAGGGAGCAGTACTTC.

A word on this clone: Additional DNA sequences in this sample encode the identical CDR3. This chain joins TRBV14 and TRBJ1-6; 7 bases fit TRBD1. The CDR3 is 15 amino acids. CDR1 and CDR2 (germline): SGHDN, FVKESK. The V segment lost 2 bases and the J segment 7 bases; nucleotides outside the gene matches: 5. The CDR3 spells CASSQRTGGNSPLHF. The CDR3 DNA is TGTGCCAGCAGCCAAAGGACAGGTGGGAATTCACCCCTCCACTTT.

The chain uses TRBV28 and TRBJ1-1; possible D gene TRBD1, 5 bases. In germline, CDR1 is MDHEN, CDR2 SYDVKM. The germline V and J ends were trimmed by 5 bases and 5 bases, with 15 bases remaining between them. CDR3 length equals 14 residues. The CDR3 DNA follows: TGTGCCAGCAGTATCCCGTTAAGGGGAACTGAAGCTTTCTTT. Its protein is CASSIPLRGTEAFF.

This sequence joins TRBV7-8 and TRBJ1-2, with D possibly being TRBD1 (5 bases). Trimming took off 1 base at V and 5 bases at J, with 14 bases between the two ends. The CDR3 runs to 15 residues. Germline values: CDR1 SGHVS, CDR2 FQNEAQ. In DNA, the CDR3 is TGTGCCAGCAGCTTAGAATTGGGGGGGGAGTATGGCTACACCTTC. Protein sequence: CASSLELGGEYGYTF.

The rearrangement links TRBV19 to TRBJ2-2, with a weak D call TRBD1 (6 bases). Trimming removed 7 bases at V and 1 base at J, with 10 bases between. The CDR3 length is 14 residues. The germline gives CDR1 LNHDA, CDR2 SQIVND (reference sequence). For the CDR3, the DNA is TGTGCCAGTAAGGACAGCGGGAACACCGGGGAGCTGTTTTTT. As protein: CASKDSGNTGELFF.